Shown below are 21 T cell receptor beta chains from a single sample sequenced in a study of early T cells in non-severe SARS-CoV-2 infection. Via MiXCR, TCRdb re-called the 5' RACE reads, giving one row per CDR3 protein. The data show approximately 35,000 distinct CDR3 sequences, approximately 5% seen once. Sample: whole blood. Every receptor here comes from an adult who was a healthcare worker with PCR-confirmed SARS-CoV-2 infection or an uninfected control (not recorded which).

The table lists this clonotype with many counts. The CDR3 sequence: CASSPQVKETQYF. The CDR3, as DNA: TGTGCCAGCAGTCCCCAGGTTAAGGAGACCCAGTACTTC. The chain couples TRBV6-5 to TRBJ2-5, with no clear D. Trimming removed 5 bases at V and 5 bases at J, with 12 bases between. The length of the CDR3 is 13 residues. The germline gives CDR1 MNHEY, CDR2 SVGAGI.

This clonotype appeared many times. This rearrangement joins TRBV3-1 to TRBJ2-5; 9 bases are shared with TRBD2. The ends lost 3 bases at V and 3 bases at J; junction bases unmatched: 2. In germline, CDR1 is LGHDT, CDR2 YNNKEL (reference sequence). The CDR3 runs 14 residues. The chain's CDR3 is CASSQTSGKETQYF. In DNA, the CDR3 is TGTGCCAGCAGCCAGACTAGCGGAAAAGAGACCCAGTACTTC.

This clonotype was counted at least ten times. The rearrangement joins TRBV4-2 to TRBJ1-5; a possible D gene is TRBD1 (5 bases). Trimming stripped 4 bases from V and 9 bases from J, with 13 bases between. CDR1 LGHNA and CDR2 YNFKEQ come from the germline V gene. The CDR3 consists of 13 residues. The DNA of the CDR3 is TGTGCCAGCAGCCGAGAGCAGGGCATGCCCCAGCATTTT. Protein: CASSREQGMPQHF.

In this sample, this clonotype turned up many times. The chain links TRBV5-6 to TRBJ2-1; 8 nucleotides match TRBD2. The CDR3 consists of 15 residues. The J segment lost 4 bases and the V segment lost 4 bases, leaving 7 bases of the junction unmatched. From germline, CDR1 is SGHDT and CDR2 YYEEEE. The chain's CDR3 is CASSQSGGKYNEQFF. The CDR3 DNA follows: TGTGCCAGCAGCCAAAGCGGGGGCAAGTACAATGAGCAGTTCTTC. The whole variable domain, remainder taken from reference TRBV5-6 and TRBJ2-1, is DAGVTQSPTHLIKTRGQQVTLRCSPKSGHDTVSWYQQALGQGPQFIFQYYEEEERQRGNFPDRFSGHQFPNYSSELNVNALLLGDSALYLCASSQSGGKYNEQFFGPGTRLTVL.

The chain employs TRBV7-2 and TRBJ2-3, with 9 bases matching TRBD2. This CDR3 spans 16 amino acids. Germline-derived CDR1 and CDR2 are SGHTA and FQGNSA. Trimming cost V 1 base and J 0 bases; bases outside gene matches: 2. The CDR3 DNA sequence: TGTGCCAGCAGCTTAGGAGCGGGGGGAAGCACAGATACGCAGTATTTT. Its translation is CASSLGAGGSTDTQYF.

This clonotype was recorded at least ten times. The chain has TRBV4-3 and TRBJ2-3; D unclear. CDR1 and CDR2 from the germline V gene are LGHNA and YSLEER. The CDR3 is made up of 16 amino acids. V gave up 0 bases and J gave up 2 bases, with 12 bases separating them. The CDR3 DNA follows: TGCGCCAGCAGCCAAGATAGGGCCAGAATCACAGATACGCAGTATTTT. Encoded protein: CASSQDRARITDTQYF.

This clonotype appeared many times. The junction does not match germline at one end; this may be a read error. The chain carries TRBV20-1 and TRBJ2-7; either TRBD1 or TRBD2 may fit D (6 bases each). CDR1 and CDR2 from the germline V gene are DFQATT and SNEGSKA (reference sequence). The CDR3 has 13 residues. The CDR3 nucleotides are TGCAGTGCCAGAGGGGGGCTTGGATACGAGCAGTACTTC. It encodes CSARGGLGYEQYF.

This clonotype was seen ten or more times. The chain employs TRBV6-1 and TRBJ2-2, with TRBD2 as a possible D gene (6 bases). CDR3 length: 14 amino acids. Germline CDR1 reads MNHNS; CDR2 reads SASEGT. Between the trimmed V and J ends, which lost 0 bases and 5 bases, there was a span of 7 bases. CDR3: CASSEAAGTGELFF. The DNA for the CDR3 is TGTGCCAGCAGTGAAGCGGCGGGGACCGGGGAGCTGTTTTTT.

This clonotype was counted only a few times. The V call is TRBV6-5, the J call TRBJ2-7; D not resolved. V lost 8 bases and J lost 2, with 16 bases in between. In germline, CDR1 is MNHEY, CDR2 SVGAGI. The length of the CDR3 is 14 residues. CDR3 sequence reads: CASRPRVGPYEQYF. DNA for the CDR3: TGTGCCAGCCGTCCAAGAGTAGGGCCCTACGAGCAGTACTTC.

The chain couples TRBV15 to TRBJ1-3, with D unresolved. The CDR3 runs 13 residues. Deletions cut 6 bases from V and 0 bases from J, with 6 bases between. CDR1 is LNHNV, CDR2 YYDKDF, per germline (reference sequence). The CDR3 DNA is TGTGCCACCAGGGTCTTCTCTGGAAACACCATATATTTT. Its protein is CATRVFSGNTIYF. Full variable domain (missing parts from reference TRBV15 and TRBJ1-3): DAMVIQNPRYQVTQFGKPVTLSCSQTLNHNVMYWYQQKSSQAPKLLFHYYDKDFNNEADTPDNFQSRRPNTSFCFLDIRSPGLGDTAMYLCATRVFSGNTIYFGEGSWLTVV.

This clonotype occurred many times. The chain joins TRBV6-1 to TRBJ2-1; possibly TRBD1 for D (6 bases). This CDR3 is 14 amino acids long. Trimming pared 11 bases from V and 12 bases from J, leaving 26 bases between. Germline V gives CDR1 MNHNS, CDR2 SASEGT. The CDR3 is CACTERAPIRGQFF. The CDR3 DNA is TGTGCCTGCACCGAACGAGCGCCAATCAGGGGGCAGTTCTTC.

Ten or more counts support this clonotype. The J gene is TRBJ2-3, the V gene TRBV3-1; D is uncertain. The CDR3 sequence is 17 residues long. Germline V gene sequence: CDR1 LGHDT, CDR2 YNNKEL (reference sequence). V lost 3 bases to trimming and J lost 2 bases, with 18 bases between them. The CDR3 nucleotides are TGTGCCAGCAGCCATCCCACCCGGGTCGGCGACACAGATACGCAGTATTTT. It codes for CASSHPTRVGDTDTQYF.

In this sample, this clonotype turned up many times. J is TRBJ2-2 and V is TRBV28; 11 positions agree with TRBD2. From germline, CDR1 is MDHEN and CDR2 SYDVKM. With 6 bases clipped from V and 4 bases from J, the junction kept 7 bases outside the gene matches. The CDR3 is made up of 16 amino acids. The CDR3 is CASSSGTSGFTGELFF. The CDR3, as DNA: TGTGCCAGCAGCTCCGGGACTAGCGGTTTCACCGGGGAGCTGTTTTTT.

This clonotype was recorded only once. Possible read error: a much larger clone is one base away. The chain combines TRBV6-5 with TRBJ1-2, with D perhaps matching TRBD1 (5 bases). The CDR3 is 14 amino acids. Germline V gives CDR1 MNHEY, CDR2 SVGAGI. The CDR3 DNA reads as TGTGCCAGCAGTTACGGGCGGGGGAACTATTGCTACACCTTC. It codes for CASSYGRGNYCYTF.

V usage is TRBV28 and J usage is TRBJ2-7; no firm D call. The germline V gene has CDR1 MDHEN and CDR2 SYDVKM. Trimming removed 4 bases at V and 7 bases at J, with 8 bases between. This CDR3 contains 11 residues. CDR3 nucleotide sequence: TGTGCCAGCAGTTCCACACGAGAGCAGTACTTC. Protein sequence: CASSSTREQYF.

This clonotype was detected many times. The chain has TRBV19 and TRBJ2-7; D unclear. The CDR3 runs to 14 residues. CDR1 LNHDA and CDR2 SQIVND come from the germline V gene (reference sequence). With 4 bases removed from V and 4 bases from J, the gap between germline ends came to 14 bases. Here the CDR3 reads CASSTHPDGYEQYF. CDR3 bases: TGTGCCAGTAGTACCCATCCCGATGGGTACGAGCAGTACTTC.

This clonotype came up many times. The chain recombines TRBV28 with TRBJ2-7; 7 bases are shared with TRBD2. Unmatched junction bases numbered 12, after V lost 7 bases and J lost 3 bases. From germline, CDR1 is MDHEN and CDR2 SYDVKM. The CDR3 extends over 15 amino acids. The CDR3 reads CASTPGGRSGYEQYF. In DNA, the CDR3 is TGTGCCAGCACCCCGGGGGGTCGTTCTGGCTACGAGCAGTACTTC. Using reference TRBV28 and TRBJ2-7 for the parts outside the CDR3, the full variable domain is DVKVTQSSRYLVKRTGEKVFLECVQDMDHENMFWYRQDPGLGLRLIYFSYDVKMKEKGDIPEGYSVSREKKERFSLILESASTNQTSMYLCASTPGGRSGYEQYFGPGTRLTVT.

Ten or more counts support this clonotype. V is TRBV5-4 and J is TRBJ2-5; the D call may be TRBD1 or TRBD2 (5 bases each). CDR3 length: 14 residues. Trimming cost V 4 bases and J 3 bases, with 13 bases left between them. CDR1 and CDR2 from the germline V gene are SGHNT and YYREEE (reference sequence). In nucleotides, the CDR3 is TGTGCCAGCAGCCCAACCGGGGCGAAAGAGACCCAGTACTTC. The encoded protein is CASSPTGAKETQYF.

This clonotype was observed a few times. The rearrangement links TRBV10-3 to TRBJ1-1; 8 bases are a match to TRBD1. CDR1 is ENHRY, CDR2 SYGVKD, per germline. V shed 3 bases and J 11 bases; nucleotides not matched to a gene: 8. CDR3 length equals 13 residues. The chain's CDR3 is CAISDGTGEGAFF. The CDR3 DNA sequence: TGTGCCATCAGTGATGGGACAGGCGAAGGTGCTTTCTTT.

This clonotype was seen more than once but under ten times. V gene TRBV7-2 combines with J gene TRBJ1-2, with 7 bases lining up with TRBD1. Unmatched junction bases numbered 5, after V lost 3 bases and J lost 4 bases. CDR1 is SGHTA and CDR2 is FQGNSA in the germline V gene. The CDR3 has 14 amino acids. The CDR3 DNA follows: TGTGCCAGCAGCTTCGCCGGGACAGTCTATGGCTACACCTTC. Translated, it gives CASSFAGTVYGYTF.

At least ten counts were recorded for this clonotype. The gene calls are TRBV10-3 and TRBJ2-2; tentatively, D is TRBD2 (5 bases). CDR1 and CDR2 (germline): ENHRY, SYGVKD. V lost 6 bases and J lost 1, with 15 bases in between. There are 16 residues in the CDR3. CDR3 nucleotide sequence: TGTGCCATCAGCCCCTCCCGGACTGAGAACACCGGGGAGCTGTTTTTT. Residues: CAISPSRTENTGELFF.